Listed here are 22 T cell receptor beta chains from one sample, sequenced in a study of CD8+ T cells in alopecia areata. Treatment here: oral pan-JAK inhibitor, 5-10 mg twice daily. RNA was isolated and reverse transcribed to cDNA, the sequencing template. The table came from immunoSEQ multiplex PCR; TCRdb's copy has only in-frame clones and leaves some out. The sample has tens of thousands of clones; over 25% are singletons. The sequences come from CD8+ T cells sorted from blood, collected at week 4, from a patient treated with tofacitinib. All receptors come from a human donor with alopecia areata.

This clone was found a few times. The chain combines TRBV29-1 with TRBJ2-3, with 11 bases fitting TRBD2. From germline, CDR1 is SQVTM and CDR2 ANQGSEA. CDR3 length equals 16 residues. The V and J ends lost 6 bases and 0 bases, in that order; junction bases with no gene match: 8. Here the CDR3 reads CSVAGTSGESTDTQYF. For the CDR3, the DNA is TGCAGCGTCGCGGGGACTAGCGGAGAAAGCACAGATACGCAGTATTTT.

The chain recombines TRBV27 with TRBJ1-2, with 8 positions matching TRBD1. CDR3 length: 15 amino acids. Germline CDR1 and CDR2: MNHEY and SMNVEV (reference sequence). Germline trimming cut 5 bases from V and 7 bases from J; bases unmatched to any gene: 12. The CDR3 sequence is CASSGTGGPKGGYTF. The CDR3 DNA reads as TGTGCCAGCAGTGGAACAGGGGGTCCAAAGGGTGGCTACACCTTC.

This clone was seen only a few times. The chain couples TRBV5-1 to TRBJ1-5, with D possibly TRBD1 on 6 matching bases. The germline V gene has CDR1 SGHRS and CDR2 YFSETQ. The CDR3 is 15 amino acids. V shed 4 bases and J shed 6 bases, with 17 bases lying between them. The CDR3 protein is CASSLMGGEGQPQHF. Here the CDR3 DNA reads TGCGCCAGCAGCCTGATGGGGGGCGAAGGTCAGCCCCAGCATTTT.

This clone has just a few counts. The CDR3 reads CASTPSGEETQYF. Here the CDR3 DNA reads TGTGCCAGCACCCCGAGCGGGGAAGAGACCCAGTACTTC. The chain links TRBV5-4 to TRBJ2-7, with TRBD2 matching over 7 bases. The DNA end lines up better with TRBJ2-5; the J call may be wrong. The germline CDR1 and CDR2 sequences are SGHNT and YYREEE (reference sequence). This CDR3 has 13 residues.

The V and J genes are TRBV30 and TRBJ1-2; the D is unclear. Germline CDR1 and CDR2: GTSNPN and SVGIG (reference sequence). This CDR3 region has 15 residues. V shed 0 bases and J shed 10 bases, with 21 bases lying between them. The CDR3 loop reads CAWSVFGFPRDAYTF. The CDR3, as DNA: TGTGCCTGGAGTGTATTCGGGTTCCCTCGCGATGCCTACACCTTC.

This clone was picked up a small number of times. This chain uses TRBV29-1 with TRBJ2-1, with TRBD1 as a possible D gene (6 bases). Germline V CDR1 and CDR2: SQVTM, ANQGSEA. Trimming pared 6 bases from V and 13 bases from J, leaving 13 bases between. CDR3 length: 10 amino acids. This CDR3 is CSVPGTYQFF. CDR3 bases: TGCAGCGTCCCTGGGACATATCAGTTCTTC.

In this sample, this clone turned up a few times. The gene calls are TRBV5-1 and TRBJ1-1, with 9 bases that match TRBD1. Germline values: CDR1 SGHRS, CDR2 YFSETQ. The CDR3 totals 13 residues. The trim removed 3 bases at V and 3 bases at J, leaving 0 bases unmatched. DNA for the CDR3: TGCGCCAGCAGCTGGACAGGGGACACTGAAGCTTTCTTT. Translation gives CASSWTGDTEAFF.

This clone was found a few times. The chain links TRBV6-5 to TRBJ2-5; D gene uncertain. With the DNA end fitting TRBJ2-7 better, the J assignment may be wrong. The germline gives CDR1 MNHEY, CDR2 SVGAGI. The CDR3 length is 15 residues. CDR3 amino acids: CASSPTAYGLYEQYF. The CDR3 region has the DNA TGTGCCAGCAGCCCAACCGCCTACGGGCTCTACGAGCAGTACTTC.

This clone was picked up a small number of times. The rearrangement uses TRBV29-1 and TRBJ2-3; a possible D gene is TRBD2 (7 bases). This CDR3 contains 14 residues. Germline-derived CDR1 and CDR2 are SQVTM and ANQGSEA. V was pared by 1 base and J by 5 bases, with 13 bases between. CDR3 bases: TGCAGCGTTGAAGGAGGGGGGGGAGGAGATACGCAGTATTTT. Its translation: CSVEGGGGGDTQYF.

The chain uses TRBV29-1 and TRBJ2-3; the D is unclear. The CDR3 length is 10 residues. V was shortened by 6 bases and J by 6 bases, with 7 bases between the two germline ends. Germline CDR1 reads SQVTM; CDR2 reads ANQGSEA. CDR3 DNA sequence: TGCAGCGTGGTCGGGGATACGCAGTATTTT. As protein: CSVVGDTQYF.

This clone was counted a few times. The rearrangement joins TRBV2 to TRBJ2-3; possible D gene TRBD1, 7 bases. Per germline, CDR1 SNHLY and CDR2 FYNNEI. The CDR3 is 15 amino acids. The ends were cut back, 8 bases at V and 11 bases at J, with 26 bases in the middle. CDR3 sequence: CASVLQGTAGRGQYF. The CDR3 nucleotides read TGTGCCAGCGTCTTACAGGGGACAGCGGGCCGGGGGCAGTATTTT.

V and J are TRBV7-6 and TRBJ1-2; D remains unclear. Trimming pared 0 bases from V and 2 bases from J, leaving 7 bases between. Germline assignment: CDR1 SGHVS and CDR2 FNYEAQ. This CDR3 has 14 amino acids. In DNA form, the CDR3 reads TGTGCCAGCAGCTTAGCAGGACCGAACTATGGCTACACCTTC. Its translation is CASSLAGPNYGYTF.

The chain joins TRBV4-1 to TRBJ2-6; D unclear. CDR1 and CDR2 from the germline V gene are MGHRA and YSYEKL. There are 18 residues in the CDR3. Trimming stripped 1 base from V and 0 bases from J, with 13 bases between. The CDR3 sequence is CASSQGPPRDSGANVLTF. CDR3 coding DNA: TGCGCCAGCAGCCAAGGCCCCCCCCGAGACTCTGGGGCCAACGTCCTGACTTTC.

The chain employs TRBV29-1 and TRBJ2-2; 11 bases map to TRBD2. V lost 4 bases, J lost 1 base, and 5 bases stayed unmatched. Per the germline V gene, CDR1 is SQVTM and CDR2 is ANQGSEA. CDR3 length equals 16 residues. Here the CDR3 reads CSVAPTSGGNTGELFF. The CDR3 nucleotides are TGCAGCGTTGCCCCCACTAGCGGGGGGAACACCGGGGAGCTGTTTTTT.

This clone came up a few times. CDR3: CASSFRPSYEQYF. CDR3 nucleotides: TGTGCCAGCAGCTTTAGGCCTTCCTACGAGCAGTACTTC. The genes are TRBV11-1 and TRBJ2-7; D ambiguous. CDR3 length: 13 amino acids. The ends were cut back, 3 bases at V and 1 base at J, with 7 bases in the middle. In germline, CDR1 is SGHAT, CDR2 FQDESV (reference sequence).

This sequence joins TRBV29-1 and TRBJ2-1; possibly TRBD2 for D (6 bases). CDR3 length: 13 amino acids. Germline-derived CDR1 and CDR2 are SQVTM and ANQGSEA. Trimming pared 5 bases from V and 9 bases from J, leaving 17 bases between. CDR3 coding DNA: TGCAGCGTTATCCAGCGGGCTCTCAGTGAGCAGTTCTTC. Translated: CSVIQRALSEQFF.

This clone was picked up a small number of times. The rearrangement links TRBV15 to TRBJ2-1; 8 bases fit TRBD2. V lost 0 bases to trimming and J lost 4 bases; unmatched junction nucleotides: 5. CDR1 is LNHNV and CDR2 is YYDKDF in the germline V gene (reference sequence). The CDR3 spans 16 residues. CDR3 sequence reads: CATSRDFSGIYNEQFF. Written as DNA, the CDR3 is TGTGCCACCAGCAGAGATTTTAGCGGGATATACAATGAGCAGTTCTTC. Full variable domain (remainder filled in from reference TRBV15 and TRBJ2-1): DAMVIQNPRYQVTQFGKPVTLSCSQTLNHNVMYWYQQKSSQAPKLLFHYYDKDFNNEADTPDNFQSRRPNTSFCFLDIRSPGLGDTAMYLCATSRDFSGIYNEQFFGPGTRLTVL.

This clone showed up just a few times. This sequence joins TRBV29-1 and TRBJ2-7; TRBD2 agrees at 10 bases. V trimming: 3 bases; J trimming: 0 bases; junction bases outside the gene matches: 8. The CDR3 is 16 residues long. The V gene's germline CDR1 is SQVTM and CDR2 ANQGSEA. The CDR3, as DNA: TGCAGCGTTGAGGTAGCGGGAGGCTCCTACTCCTACGAGCAGTACTTC. Protein sequence: CSVEVAGGSYSYEQYF.

This clone showed up just a few times. This chain joins TRBV9 and TRBJ1-1; a possible D gene is TRBD1 (5 bases). V gave up 4 bases and J gave up 4 bases, with 11 bases separating them. The CDR3 extends over 13 amino acids. Germline V gene data show CDR1 as SGDLS and CDR2 as YYNGEE. CDR3 DNA: TGTGCCAGCAGCATAGGGGACGGCACTGAAGCTTTCTTT. Encoded protein: CASSIGDGTEAFF.

V gene TRBV29-1 combines with J gene TRBJ1-1; D unclear. The CDR3 extends over 11 amino acids. CDR1 and CDR2 from the germline V gene are SQVTM and ANQGSEA. Trimming left V 5 bases short and J 1 base short, with 5 bases between. CDR3 residues: CSVRGNTEAFF. CDR3 bases: TGCAGCGTTCGGGGGAACACTGAAGCTTTCTTT.

This clone is judged medium-sized. The chain combines TRBV4-2 with TRBJ2-6; 7 positions agree with TRBD1. Germline V CDR1 and CDR2: LGHNA, YNFKEQ. CDR3 size: 18 residues. The V and J ends lost 4 bases and 0 bases, in that order; junction bases with no gene match: 9. The CDR3 reads CASSPSGTESSGANVLTF. The CDR3 DNA follows: TGTGCCAGCAGCCCATCCGGGACAGAGTCCTCTGGGGCCAACGTCCTGACTTTC.

V and J are TRBV10-3 and TRBJ2-1, with D tentatively TRBD2 (5 bases). This CDR3 contains 12 residues. Trimming left V 9 bases short and J 9 bases short, with 15 bases between. The germline CDR1 and CDR2 sequences are ENHRY and SYGVKD. The CDR3 spells CAIGGSLGEQFF. CDR3 nucleotides: TGTGCCATTGGCGGGTCCCTCGGTGAGCAGTTCTTC.